The present T cell receptor (beta chain) was sequenced within a study of T cells in Graves' hyperthyroidism and ophthalmopathy. CDR1 is ENHRY, CDR2 SYGVKD, per germline. V shed 0 bases and J shed 4 bases, with 3 bases lying between them. There are 12 residues in the CDR3. This clonotype showed up many times. Uncontrolled infection, other autoimmune disease, pregnancy or lactation barred patients from enrollment. It was RNA transcripts that yielded the amplified TCR beta CDR3 regions. HTBI primers were the set used in a first-round RT-PCR of the TCR CDR3. MiXCR, run by TCRdb on the multiplex PCR reads, gives a single entry per CDR3 protein. This sample yields hundreds of thousands of distinct CDR3 sequences, of which 13% to 15% are seen a single time; roughly an eighth belongs to the top ten.

This clonotype was obtained from a woman in her fifties or sixties with Graves' ophthalmopathy. The sample taken for sequencing was blood. V and J are TRBV10-3 and TRBJ1-1; the D is unclear. Here the CDR3 DNA reads TGTGCCATCAGTGAGTCTACCACTGAAGCTTTCTTT. Protein: CAISESTTEAFF.